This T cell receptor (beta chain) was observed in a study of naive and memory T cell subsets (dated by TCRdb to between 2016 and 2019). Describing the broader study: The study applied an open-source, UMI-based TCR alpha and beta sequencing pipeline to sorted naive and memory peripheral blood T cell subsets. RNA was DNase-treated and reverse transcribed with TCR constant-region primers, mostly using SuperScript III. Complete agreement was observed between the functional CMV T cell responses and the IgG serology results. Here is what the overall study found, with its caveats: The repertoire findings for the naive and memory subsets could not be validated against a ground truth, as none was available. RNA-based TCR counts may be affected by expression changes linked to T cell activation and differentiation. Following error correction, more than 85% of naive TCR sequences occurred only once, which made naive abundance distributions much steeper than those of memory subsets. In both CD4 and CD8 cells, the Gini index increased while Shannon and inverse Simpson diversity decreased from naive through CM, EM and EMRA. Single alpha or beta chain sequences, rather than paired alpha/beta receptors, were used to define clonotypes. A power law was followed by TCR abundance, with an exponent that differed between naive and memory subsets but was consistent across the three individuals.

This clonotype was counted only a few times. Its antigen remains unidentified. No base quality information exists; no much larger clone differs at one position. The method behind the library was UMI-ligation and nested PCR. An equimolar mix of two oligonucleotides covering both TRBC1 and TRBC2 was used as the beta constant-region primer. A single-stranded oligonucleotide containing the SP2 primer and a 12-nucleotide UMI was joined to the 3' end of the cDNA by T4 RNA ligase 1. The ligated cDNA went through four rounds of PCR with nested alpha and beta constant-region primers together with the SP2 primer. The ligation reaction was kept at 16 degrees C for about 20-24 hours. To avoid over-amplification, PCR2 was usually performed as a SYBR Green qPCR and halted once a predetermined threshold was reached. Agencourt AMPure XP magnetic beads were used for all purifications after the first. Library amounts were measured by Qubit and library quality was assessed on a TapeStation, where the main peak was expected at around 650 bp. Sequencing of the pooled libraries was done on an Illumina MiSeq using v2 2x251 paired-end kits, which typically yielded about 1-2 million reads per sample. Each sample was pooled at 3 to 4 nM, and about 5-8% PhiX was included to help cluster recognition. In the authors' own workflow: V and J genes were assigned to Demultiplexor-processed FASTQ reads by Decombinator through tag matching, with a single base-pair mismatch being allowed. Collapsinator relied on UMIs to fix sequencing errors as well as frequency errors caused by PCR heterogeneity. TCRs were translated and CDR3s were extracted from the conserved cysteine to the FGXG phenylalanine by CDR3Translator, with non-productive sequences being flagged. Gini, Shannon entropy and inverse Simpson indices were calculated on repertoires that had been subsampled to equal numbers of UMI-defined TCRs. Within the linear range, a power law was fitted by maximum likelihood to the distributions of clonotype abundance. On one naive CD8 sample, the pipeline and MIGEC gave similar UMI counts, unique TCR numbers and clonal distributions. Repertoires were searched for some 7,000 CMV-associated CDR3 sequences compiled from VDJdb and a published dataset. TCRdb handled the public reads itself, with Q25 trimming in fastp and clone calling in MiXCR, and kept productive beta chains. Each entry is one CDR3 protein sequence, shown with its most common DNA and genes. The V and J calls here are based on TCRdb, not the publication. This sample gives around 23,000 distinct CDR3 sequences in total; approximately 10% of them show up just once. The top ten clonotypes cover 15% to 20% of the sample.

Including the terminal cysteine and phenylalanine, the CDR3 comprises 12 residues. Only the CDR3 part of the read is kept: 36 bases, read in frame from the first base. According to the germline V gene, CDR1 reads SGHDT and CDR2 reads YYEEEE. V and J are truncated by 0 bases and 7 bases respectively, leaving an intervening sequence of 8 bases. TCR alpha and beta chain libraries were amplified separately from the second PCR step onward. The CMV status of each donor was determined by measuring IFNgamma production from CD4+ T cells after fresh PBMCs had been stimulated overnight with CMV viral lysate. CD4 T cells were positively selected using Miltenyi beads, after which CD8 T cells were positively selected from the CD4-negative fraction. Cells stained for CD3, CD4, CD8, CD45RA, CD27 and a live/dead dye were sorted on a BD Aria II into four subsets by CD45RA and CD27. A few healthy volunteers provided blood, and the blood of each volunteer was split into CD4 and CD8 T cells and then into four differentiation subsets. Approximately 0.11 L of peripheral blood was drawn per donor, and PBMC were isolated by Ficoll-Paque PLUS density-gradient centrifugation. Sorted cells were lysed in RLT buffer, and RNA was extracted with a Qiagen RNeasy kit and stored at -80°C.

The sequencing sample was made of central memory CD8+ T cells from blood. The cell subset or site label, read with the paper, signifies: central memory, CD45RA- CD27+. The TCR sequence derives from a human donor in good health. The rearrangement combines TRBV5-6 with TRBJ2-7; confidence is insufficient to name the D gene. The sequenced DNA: TGTGCCAGCAGCTTGGCCCTAGGGGAGCAGTACTTC. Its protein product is CASSLALGEQYF. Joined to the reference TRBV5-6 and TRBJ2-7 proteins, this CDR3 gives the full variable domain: DAGVTQSPTHLIKTRGQQVTLRCSPKSGHDTVSWYQQALGQGPQFIFQYYEEEERQRGNFPDRFSGHQFPNYSSELNVNALLLGDSALYLCASSLALGEQYFGPGTRLTVT.